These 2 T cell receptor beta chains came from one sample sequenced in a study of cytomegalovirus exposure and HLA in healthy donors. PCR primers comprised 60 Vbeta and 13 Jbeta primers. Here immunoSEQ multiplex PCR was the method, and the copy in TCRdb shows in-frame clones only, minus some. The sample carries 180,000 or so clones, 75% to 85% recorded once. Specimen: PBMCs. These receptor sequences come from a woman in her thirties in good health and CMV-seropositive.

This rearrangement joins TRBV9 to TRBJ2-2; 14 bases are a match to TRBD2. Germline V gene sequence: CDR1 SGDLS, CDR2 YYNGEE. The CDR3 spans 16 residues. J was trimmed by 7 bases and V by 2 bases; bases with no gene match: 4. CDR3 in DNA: TGTGCCAGCAGCGTGGGGACTAGCGGGGGCAGCGGGGAGCTGTTTTTT. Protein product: CASSVGTSGGSGELFF.

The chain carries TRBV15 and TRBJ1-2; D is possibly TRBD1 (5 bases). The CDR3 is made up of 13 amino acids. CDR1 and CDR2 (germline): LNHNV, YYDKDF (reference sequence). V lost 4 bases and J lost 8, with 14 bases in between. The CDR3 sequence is CATSIRTGYGYTF. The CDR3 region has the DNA TGTGCCACCAGCATAAGAACAGGCTACGGCTACACCTTC.